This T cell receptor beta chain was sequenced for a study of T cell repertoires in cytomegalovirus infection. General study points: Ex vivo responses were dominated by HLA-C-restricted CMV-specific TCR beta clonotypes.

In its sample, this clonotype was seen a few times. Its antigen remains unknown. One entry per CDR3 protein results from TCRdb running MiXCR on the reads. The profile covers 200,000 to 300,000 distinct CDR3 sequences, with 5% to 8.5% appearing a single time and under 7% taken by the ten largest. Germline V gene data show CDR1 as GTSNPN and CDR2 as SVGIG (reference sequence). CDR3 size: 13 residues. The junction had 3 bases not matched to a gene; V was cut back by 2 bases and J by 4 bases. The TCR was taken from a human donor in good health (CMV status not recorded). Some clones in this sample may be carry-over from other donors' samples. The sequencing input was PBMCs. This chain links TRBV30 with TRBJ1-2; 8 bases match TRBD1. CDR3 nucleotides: TGTGCCTGGAGTAAGGACAGGGCCTATGGCTACACCTTC. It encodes CAWSKDRAYGYTF.